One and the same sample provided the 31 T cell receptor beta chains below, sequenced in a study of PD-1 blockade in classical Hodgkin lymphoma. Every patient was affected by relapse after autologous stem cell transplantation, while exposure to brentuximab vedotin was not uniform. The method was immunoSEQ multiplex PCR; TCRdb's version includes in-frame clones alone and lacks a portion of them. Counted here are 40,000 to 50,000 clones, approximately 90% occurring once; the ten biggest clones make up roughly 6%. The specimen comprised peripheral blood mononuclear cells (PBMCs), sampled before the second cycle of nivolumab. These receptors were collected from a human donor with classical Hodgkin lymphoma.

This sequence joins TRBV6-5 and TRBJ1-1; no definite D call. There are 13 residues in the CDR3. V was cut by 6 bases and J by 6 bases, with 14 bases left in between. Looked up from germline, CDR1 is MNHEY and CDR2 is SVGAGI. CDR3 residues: CASSPRGLSEAFF. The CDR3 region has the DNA TGTGCCAGCAGCCCTCGGGGTCTTTCTGAAGCTTTCTTT.

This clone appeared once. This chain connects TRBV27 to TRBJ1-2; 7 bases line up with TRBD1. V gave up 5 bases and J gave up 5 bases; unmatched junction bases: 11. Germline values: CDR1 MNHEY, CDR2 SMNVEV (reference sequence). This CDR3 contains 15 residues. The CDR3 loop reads CASSDRDRPFYGYTF. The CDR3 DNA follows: TGTGCCAGCAGTGACCGGGACAGACCCTTTTATGGCTACACCTTC.

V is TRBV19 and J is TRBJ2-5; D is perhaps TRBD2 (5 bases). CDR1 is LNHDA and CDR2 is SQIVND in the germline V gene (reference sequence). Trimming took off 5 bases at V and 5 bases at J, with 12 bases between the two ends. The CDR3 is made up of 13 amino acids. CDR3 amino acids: CASSGTRQETQYF. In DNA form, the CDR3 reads TGTGCCAGTAGTGGAACTAGGCAGGAGACCCAGTACTTC.

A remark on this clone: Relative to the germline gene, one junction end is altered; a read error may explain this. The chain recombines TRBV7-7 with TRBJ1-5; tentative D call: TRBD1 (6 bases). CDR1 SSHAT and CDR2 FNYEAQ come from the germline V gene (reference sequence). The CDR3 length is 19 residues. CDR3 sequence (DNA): TGTGCTAGCAGCTCCGTCCCCCCCCGGGACACCGAGGAGAATCAGCCCCAGCATTTT. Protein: CASSSVPPRDTEENQPQHF.

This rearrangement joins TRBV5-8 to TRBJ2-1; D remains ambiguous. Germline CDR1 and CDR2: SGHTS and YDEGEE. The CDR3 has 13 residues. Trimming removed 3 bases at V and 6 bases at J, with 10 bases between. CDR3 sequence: CASSSTFSNEQFF. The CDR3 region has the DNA TGTGCCAGCAGCTCGACATTTTCCAATGAGCAGTTCTTC.

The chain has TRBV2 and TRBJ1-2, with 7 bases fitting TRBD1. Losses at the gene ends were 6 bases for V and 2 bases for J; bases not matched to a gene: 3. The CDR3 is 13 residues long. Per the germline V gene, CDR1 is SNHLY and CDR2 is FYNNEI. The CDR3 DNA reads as TGTGCCAGCAGGGGCAGGGGGAACTATGGCTACACCTTC. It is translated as CASRGRGNYGYTF.

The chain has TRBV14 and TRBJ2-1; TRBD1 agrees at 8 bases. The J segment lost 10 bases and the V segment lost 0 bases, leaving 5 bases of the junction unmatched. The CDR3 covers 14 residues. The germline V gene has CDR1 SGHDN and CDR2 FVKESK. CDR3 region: CASSQDVTGVEQFF. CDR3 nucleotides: TGTGCCAGCAGCCAAGATGTGACAGGGGTGGAGCAGTTCTTC.

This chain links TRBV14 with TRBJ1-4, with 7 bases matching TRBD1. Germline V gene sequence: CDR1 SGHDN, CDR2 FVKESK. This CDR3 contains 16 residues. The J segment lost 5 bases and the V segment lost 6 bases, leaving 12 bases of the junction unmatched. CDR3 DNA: TGTGCCAGCAGTCTCCTTTCCGGGACAGTGAATGAAAAACTGTTTTTT. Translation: CASSLLSGTVNEKLFF.

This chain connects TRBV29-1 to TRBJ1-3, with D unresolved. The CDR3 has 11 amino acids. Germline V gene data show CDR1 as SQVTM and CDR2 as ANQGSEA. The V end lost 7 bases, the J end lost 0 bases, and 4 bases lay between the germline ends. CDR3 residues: CSASSGNTIYF. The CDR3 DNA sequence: TGCAGCGCCTCCTCTGGAAACACCATATATTTT.

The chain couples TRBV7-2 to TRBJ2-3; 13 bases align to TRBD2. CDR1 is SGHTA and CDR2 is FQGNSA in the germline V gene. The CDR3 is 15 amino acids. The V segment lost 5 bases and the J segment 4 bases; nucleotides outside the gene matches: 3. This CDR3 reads CASSTSGGAADTQYF. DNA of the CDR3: TGTGCCAGCAGCACTAGCGGGGGGGCCGCAGATACGCAGTATTTT. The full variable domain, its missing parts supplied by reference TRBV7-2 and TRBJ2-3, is GAGVSQSPSNKVTEKGKDVELRCDPISGHTALYWYRQSLGQGLEFLIYFQGNSAPDKSGLPSDRFSAERTGGSVSTLTIQRTQQEDSAVYLCASSTSGGAADTQYFGPGTRLTVL.

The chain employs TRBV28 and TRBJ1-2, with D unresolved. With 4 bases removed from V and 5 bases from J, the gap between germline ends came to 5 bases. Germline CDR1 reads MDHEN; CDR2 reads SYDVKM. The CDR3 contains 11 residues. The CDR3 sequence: CASSSLYGYTF. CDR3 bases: TGTGCCAGCAGTTCCCTATATGGCTACACCTTC.

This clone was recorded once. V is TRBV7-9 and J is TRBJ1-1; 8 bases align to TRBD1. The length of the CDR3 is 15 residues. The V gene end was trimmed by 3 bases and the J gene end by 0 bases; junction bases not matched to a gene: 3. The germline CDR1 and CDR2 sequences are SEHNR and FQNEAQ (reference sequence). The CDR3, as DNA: TGTGCCAGCAGCTTGACAGGGGCTATGAACACTGAAGCTTTCTTT. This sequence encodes CASSLTGAMNTEAFF. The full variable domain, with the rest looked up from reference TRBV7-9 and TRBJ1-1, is DTGVSQNPRHKITKRGQNVTFRCDPISEHNRLYWYRQTLGQGPEFLTYFQNEAQLEKSRLLSDRFSAERPKGSFSTLEIQRTEQGDSAMYLCASSLTGAMNTEAFFGQGTRLTVV.

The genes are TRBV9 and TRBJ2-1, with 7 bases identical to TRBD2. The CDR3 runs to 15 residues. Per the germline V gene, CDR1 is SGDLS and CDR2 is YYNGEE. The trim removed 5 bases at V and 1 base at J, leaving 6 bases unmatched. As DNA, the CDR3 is TGTGCCAGCAGGCCACTAGCGTATTCCTACAATGAGCAGTTCTTC. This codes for CASRPLAYSYNEQFF.

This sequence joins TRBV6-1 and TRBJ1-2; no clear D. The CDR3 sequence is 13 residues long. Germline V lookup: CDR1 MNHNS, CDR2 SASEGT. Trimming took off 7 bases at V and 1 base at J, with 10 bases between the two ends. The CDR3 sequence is CASKMGSNYGYTF. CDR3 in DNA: TGTGCCAGCAAGATGGGGAGTAACTATGGCTACACCTTC.

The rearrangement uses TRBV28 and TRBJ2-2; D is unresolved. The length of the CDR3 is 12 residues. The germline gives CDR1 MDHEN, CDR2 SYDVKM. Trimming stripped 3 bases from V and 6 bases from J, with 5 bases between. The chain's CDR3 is CASSFISGELFF. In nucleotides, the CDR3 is TGTGCCAGCAGTTTCATCTCCGGGGAGCTGTTTTTT.

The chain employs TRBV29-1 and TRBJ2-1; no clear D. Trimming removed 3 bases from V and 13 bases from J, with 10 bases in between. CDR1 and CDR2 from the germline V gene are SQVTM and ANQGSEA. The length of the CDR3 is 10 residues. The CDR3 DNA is TGCAGCGTTGATGAGGCGACTCAGTTCTTC. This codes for CSVDEATQFF.

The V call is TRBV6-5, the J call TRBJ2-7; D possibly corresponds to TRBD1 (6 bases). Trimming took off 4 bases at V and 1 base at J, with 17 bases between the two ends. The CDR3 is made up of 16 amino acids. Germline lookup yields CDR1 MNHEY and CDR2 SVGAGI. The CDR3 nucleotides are TGTGCCAGCAGTTCGGAAAGGACAGCTAAATCCTACGAGCAGTACTTC. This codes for CASSSERTAKSYEQYF.

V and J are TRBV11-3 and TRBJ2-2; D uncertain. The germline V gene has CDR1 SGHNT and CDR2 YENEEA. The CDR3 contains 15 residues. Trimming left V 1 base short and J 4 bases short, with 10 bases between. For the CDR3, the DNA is TGTGCCAGCAGCTTAGGGTGGCCGTTCACCGGGGAGCTGTTTTTT. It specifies CASSLGWPFTGELFF.

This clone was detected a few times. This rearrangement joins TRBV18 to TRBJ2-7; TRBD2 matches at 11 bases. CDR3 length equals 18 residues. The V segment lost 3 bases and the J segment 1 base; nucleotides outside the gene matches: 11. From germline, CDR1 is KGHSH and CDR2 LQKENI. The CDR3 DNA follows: TGTGCCAGCTCACCGATTAGCGGGAGGGCCAGTTTGTCCTACGAGCAGTACTTC. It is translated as CASSPISGRASLSYEQYF.

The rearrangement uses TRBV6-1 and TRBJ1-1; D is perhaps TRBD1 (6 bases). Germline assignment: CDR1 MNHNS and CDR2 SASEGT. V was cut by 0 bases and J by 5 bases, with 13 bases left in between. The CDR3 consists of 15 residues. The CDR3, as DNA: TGTGCCAGCAGTGAAGCGGCAGGGGAGGGTACTGAAGCTTTCTTT. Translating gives CASSEAAGEGTEAFF.

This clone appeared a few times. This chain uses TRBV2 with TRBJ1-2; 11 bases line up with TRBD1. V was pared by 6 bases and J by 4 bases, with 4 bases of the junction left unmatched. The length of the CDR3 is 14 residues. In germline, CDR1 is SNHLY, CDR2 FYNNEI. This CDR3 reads CASRDRGPRYGYTF. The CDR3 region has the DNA TGTGCCAGCAGGGACAGGGGGCCGCGCTATGGCTACACCTTC.

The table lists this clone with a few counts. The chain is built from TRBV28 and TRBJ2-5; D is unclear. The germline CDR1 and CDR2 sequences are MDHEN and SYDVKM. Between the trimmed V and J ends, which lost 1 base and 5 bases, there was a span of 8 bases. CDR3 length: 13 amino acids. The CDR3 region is CASSLLPRETQYF. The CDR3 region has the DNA TGTGCCAGCAGTTTATTGCCCCGTGAGACCCAGTACTTC.

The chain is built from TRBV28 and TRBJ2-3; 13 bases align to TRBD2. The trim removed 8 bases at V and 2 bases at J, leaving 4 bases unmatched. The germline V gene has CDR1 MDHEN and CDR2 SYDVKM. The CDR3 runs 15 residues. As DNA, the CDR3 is TGTGCCAGCTCGACTAGCGGGAGGCTCACAGATACGCAGTATTTT. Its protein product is CASSTSGRLTDTQYF.

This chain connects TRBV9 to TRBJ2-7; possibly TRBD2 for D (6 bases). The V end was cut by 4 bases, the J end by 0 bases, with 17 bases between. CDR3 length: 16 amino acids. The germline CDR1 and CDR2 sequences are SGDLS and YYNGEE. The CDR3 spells CASSPRGSGNSYEQYF. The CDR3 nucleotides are TGTGCCAGCAGCCCCCGGGGTAGCGGTAACTCCTACGAGCAGTACTTC.

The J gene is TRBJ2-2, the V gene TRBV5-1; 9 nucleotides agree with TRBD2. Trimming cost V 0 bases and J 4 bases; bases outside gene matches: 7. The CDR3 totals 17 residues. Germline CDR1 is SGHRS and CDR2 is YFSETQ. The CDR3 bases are TGCGCCAGCAGCTTGGCCGGCGGGGGGGCCTTCACCGGGGAGCTGTTTTTT. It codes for CASSLAGGGAFTGELFF.

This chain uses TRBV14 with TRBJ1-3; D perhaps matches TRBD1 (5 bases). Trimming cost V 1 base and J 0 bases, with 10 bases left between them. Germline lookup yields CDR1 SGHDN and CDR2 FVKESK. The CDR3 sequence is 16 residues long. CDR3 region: CASSQGGTYSGNTIYF. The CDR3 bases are TGTGCCAGCAGCCAAGGTGGGACCTACTCTGGAAACACCATATATTTT.

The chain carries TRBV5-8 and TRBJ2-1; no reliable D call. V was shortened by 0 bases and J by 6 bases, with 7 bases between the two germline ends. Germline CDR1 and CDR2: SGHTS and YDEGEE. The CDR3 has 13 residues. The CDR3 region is CASSLGLANEQFF. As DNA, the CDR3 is TGTGCCAGCAGCTTGGGGTTAGCCAATGAGCAGTTCTTC.

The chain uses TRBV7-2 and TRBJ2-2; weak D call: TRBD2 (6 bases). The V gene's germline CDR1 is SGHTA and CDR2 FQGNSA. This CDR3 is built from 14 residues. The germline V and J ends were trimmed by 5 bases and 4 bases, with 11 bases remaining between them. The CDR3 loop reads CASSRLVSTGELFF. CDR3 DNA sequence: TGTGCCAGCAGCCGACTAGTTTCCACCGGGGAGCTGTTTTTT.

The CDR3 region is CASSEALGAELFF. CDR3 DNA: TGCGCCAGCAGCGAAGCGCTCGGGGCGGAACTGTTTTTT. The chain has TRBV5-1 and TRBJ1-4; D may be TRBD1 (5 bases). CDR1 is SGHRS and CDR2 is YFSETQ in the germline V gene. V was trimmed by 4 bases and J by 12 bases, leaving 16 bases between them. CDR3 size: 13 residues.

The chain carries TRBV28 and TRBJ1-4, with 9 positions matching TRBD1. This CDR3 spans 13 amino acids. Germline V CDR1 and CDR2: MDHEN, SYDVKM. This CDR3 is CATGGDSNEKLFF. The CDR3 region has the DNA TGTGCTACAGGGGGCGACTCTAATGAAAAACTGTTTTTT.

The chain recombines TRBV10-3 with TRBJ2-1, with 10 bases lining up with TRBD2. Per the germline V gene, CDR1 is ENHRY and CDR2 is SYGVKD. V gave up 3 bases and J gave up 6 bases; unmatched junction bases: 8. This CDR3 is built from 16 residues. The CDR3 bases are TGTGCCATCAGTGATTCTAGCGGGAGTTGGGTCAATGAGCAGTTCTTC. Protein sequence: CAISDSSGSWVNEQFF.